Following are 11 T cell receptor beta chains from one sample sequenced in a study of blood T cell repertoires in COVID-19. Sequencing used immunoSEQ multiplex PCR; TCRdb keeps in-frame clones, though not all of them. The sample holds a few hundred thousand clones, about 85% seen once. The specimen sequenced was peripheral blood. These receptors came from a man aged 50 to 59 who had recovered from COVID-19.

This clone was seen a single time. The rearrangement links TRBV5-1 to TRBJ1-1, with D possibly matching TRBD1 (6 bases). Trimming shortened V by 5 bases and J by 7 bases, and 12 bases separated the two germline ends. The CDR3 sequence is 12 residues long. Germline V CDR1 and CDR2: SGHRS, YFSETQ. The CDR3 DNA reads as TGCGCCAGCAGACCGGACAGCTTTGAAGCTTTCTTT. Translation: CASRPDSFEAFF. Full variable domain (remainder filled in from reference TRBV5-1 and TRBJ1-1): KAGVTQTPRYLIKTRGQQVTLSCSPISGHRSVSWYQQTPGQGLQFLFEYFSETQRNKGNFPGRFSGRQFSNSRSEMNVSTLELGDSALYLCASRPDSFEAFFGQGTRLTVV.

The chain uses TRBV27 and TRBJ1-5; D might be TRBD1 (6 bases). The germline V and J ends were trimmed by 6 bases and 2 bases, with 20 bases remaining between them. The CDR3 is 17 residues long. Germline V gives CDR1 MNHEY, CDR2 SMNVEV (reference sequence). The chain's CDR3 is CASSSGRGGRGNQPQHF. The CDR3 DNA follows: TGTGCCAGCAGCTCAGGTAGGGGGGGCAGGGGCAATCAGCCCCAGCATTTT.

CDR3 protein: CASSPAVLGGYTF. In nucleotides, the CDR3 is TGTGCCAGCAGCCCAGCGGTTTTGGGTGGCTACACCTTC. The chain combines TRBV7-9 with TRBJ1-2; no clear D gene. The length of the CDR3 is 13 residues. Trimming removed 5 bases at V and 7 bases at J, with 14 bases between. CDR1 is SEHNR, CDR2 FQNEAQ, per germline (reference sequence).

This clone appeared a single time. The gene calls are TRBV14 and TRBJ2-7; tentative D call: TRBD2 (6 bases). This CDR3 is 13 amino acids long. Trimming took off 1 base at V and 3 bases at J, with 7 bases between the two ends. CDR1 and CDR2 (germline): SGHDN, FVKESK. CDR3 region: CASSQGLGYEQYF. The CDR3 DNA reads as TGTGCCAGCAGCCAAGGACTAGGCTACGAGCAGTACTTC.

The genes are TRBV10-2 and TRBJ2-1; TRBD2 matches 13 bases. CDR1 and CDR2 (germline): WSHSY, SAAADI. V lost 6 bases and J lost 8; bases outside the gene matches: 1. The CDR3 contains 13 residues. CDR3 DNA: TGCGCCAGCAGGACTAGCGGGAGGCATGAGCAGTTCTTC. Protein sequence: CASRTSGRHEQFF.

As regards this clone: The sample holds other DNA sequences that translate to the same CDR3. This chain connects TRBV6-1 to TRBJ1-2, with D hard to call. Germline CDR1 is MNHNS and CDR2 is SASEGT. The CDR3 consists of 12 residues. The V end lost 3 bases, the J end lost 3 bases, and 5 bases lay between the germline ends. The CDR3 spells CASSESYYGYTF. CDR3 DNA: TGTGCCAGCAGTGAGAGTTACTATGGCTACACCTTC.

The rearrangement uses TRBV5-4 and TRBJ2-5; D might be TRBD1 (6 bases). CDR3 length: 14 amino acids. Germline lookup yields CDR1 SGHNT and CDR2 YYREEE (reference sequence). Trimming took off 0 bases at V and 5 bases at J, with 11 bases between the two ends. CDR3 residues: CASSLVGGGETQYF. CDR3 sequence (DNA): TGTGCCAGCAGCTTGGTAGGGGGTGGGGAGACCCAGTACTTC.

This clone came up a few times. The gene calls are TRBV29-1 and TRBJ1-5; D is uncertain. CDR3 length equals 14 residues. Germline CDR1 and CDR2: SQVTM and ANQGSEA. With 6 bases removed from V and 4 bases from J, the gap between germline ends came to 16 bases. CDR3 DNA: TGCAGCGTCCTGCCCCCCAGGAAGAATCAGCCCCAGCATTTT. Protein sequence: CSVLPPRKNQPQHF.

V usage is TRBV9 and J usage is TRBJ2-3; TRBD2 matches at 7 bases. The CDR3 extends over 15 amino acids. Per the germline V gene, CDR1 is SGDLS and CDR2 is YYNGEE. V was pared by 2 bases and J by 0 bases, with 3 bases of the junction left unmatched. The CDR3 DNA reads as TGTGCCAGCAGCGTCTCAGCGGGGAGCACAGATACGCAGTATTTT. Protein product: CASSVSAGSTDTQYF. Drawing the rest from reference TRBV9 and TRBJ2-3, the complete variable domain is DSGVTQTPKHLITATGQRVTLRCSPRSGDLSVYWYQQSLDQGLQFLIQYYNGEERAKGNILERFSAQQFPDLHSELNLSSLELGDSALYFCASSVSAGSTDTQYFGPGTRLTVL.

The chain carries TRBV6-5 and TRBJ2-5; the match to TRBD2 covers 13 bases. This CDR3 region has 15 residues. V shed 4 bases, J shed 4 bases, and the junction held 3 bases outside the gene matches. CDR1 and CDR2 (germline): MNHEY, SVGAGI. CDR3 region: CASSSGTSGIETQYF. CDR3 bases: TGTGCCAGCAGTTCCGGGACTAGCGGGATAGAGACCCAGTACTTC.

The rearrangement joins TRBV6-5 to TRBJ2-1; TRBD2 is a possible D gene (5 bases). V dropped 8 bases and J dropped 8 bases, with 13 bases sitting between them. The CDR3 is made up of 12 amino acids. Germline assignment: CDR1 MNHEY and CDR2 SVGAGI. The CDR3 loop is CASGPGWDEQFF. In DNA form, the CDR3 reads TGTGCCAGCGGCCCGGGGTGGGATGAGCAGTTCTTC.